A single sample gave rise to the 5 T cell receptor beta chains below, sequenced in a study of identical twins. In TCRdb, the 5' RACE reads were re-called with MiXCR into one record per CDR3 protein. This sample has around 240,000 distinct CDR3 sequences, with roughly 7% found just once. The same data also contributed to another study, on yellow fever vaccine responses in identical twins.

Sequencing input: memory (CD45RO+) T cells sorted from blood. The receptors originated from a young woman in good health.

The V call is TRBV20-1, the J call TRBJ2-3; 7 nucleotides match TRBD1. The CDR3 consists of 15 residues. Trimming cost V 6 bases and J 3 bases; bases outside gene matches: 12. Per germline, CDR1 DFQATT and CDR2 SNEGSKA (reference sequence). The CDR3 DNA is TGCAGTGCAACCGACAGGGTCGAATGGACAGATACGCAGTATTTT. Translated, it gives CSATDRVEWTDTQYF.

The sample holds many counts of this clonotype. This chain uses TRBV20-1 with TRBJ2-3; 9 bases map to TRBD2. The CDR3 has 18 residues. V shed 6 bases and J 0 bases; nucleotides not matched to a gene: 16. Germline values: CDR1 DFQATT, CDR2 SNEGSKA (reference sequence). This chain's CDR3 is CSAVQRGALAHSTDTQYF. Written as DNA, the CDR3 is TGCAGTGCCGTCCAGCGGGGGGCGCTGGCCCACAGCACAGATACGCAGTATTTT.

This clonotype was seen many times. The chain uses TRBV6-2 or TRBV6-3 and TRBJ2-1; D gene unclear. The germline V gene has CDR1 MNHEY and CDR2 SVGEGT. The V end lost 2 bases, the J end lost 9 bases, and 8 bases lay between the germline ends. CDR3 size: 12 residues. In DNA, the CDR3 is TGTGCCAGCAGTTACAGGTTGGGTGAGCAGTTCTTC. It translates to CASSYRLGEQFF.

This clonotype has a count of ten or more. This sequence joins TRBV5-6 and TRBJ2-1; perhaps D is TRBD1 or TRBD2 (5 bases each). The length of the CDR3 is 15 residues. Trimming pared 0 bases from V and 1 base from J, leaving 8 bases between. From germline, CDR1 is SGHDT and CDR2 YYEEEE. CDR3 DNA sequence: TGTGCCAGCAGCTTGGGTTGGGGGTCCTACAATGAGCAGTTCTTC. Its translation: CASSLGWGSYNEQFF.

This clonotype was seen only a few times. The chain has TRBV20-1 and TRBJ1-5; 10 bases map to TRBD1. The CDR3 is made up of 17 amino acids. V gave up 5 bases and J gave up 0 bases; unmatched junction bases: 10. The germline gives CDR1 DFQATT, CDR2 SNEGSKA (reference sequence). The CDR3, as DNA: TGCAGTGCTGATATGACAGGGGGCGTTTCTAGCAATCAGCCCCAGCATTTT. Translation gives CSADMTGGVSSNQPQHF.